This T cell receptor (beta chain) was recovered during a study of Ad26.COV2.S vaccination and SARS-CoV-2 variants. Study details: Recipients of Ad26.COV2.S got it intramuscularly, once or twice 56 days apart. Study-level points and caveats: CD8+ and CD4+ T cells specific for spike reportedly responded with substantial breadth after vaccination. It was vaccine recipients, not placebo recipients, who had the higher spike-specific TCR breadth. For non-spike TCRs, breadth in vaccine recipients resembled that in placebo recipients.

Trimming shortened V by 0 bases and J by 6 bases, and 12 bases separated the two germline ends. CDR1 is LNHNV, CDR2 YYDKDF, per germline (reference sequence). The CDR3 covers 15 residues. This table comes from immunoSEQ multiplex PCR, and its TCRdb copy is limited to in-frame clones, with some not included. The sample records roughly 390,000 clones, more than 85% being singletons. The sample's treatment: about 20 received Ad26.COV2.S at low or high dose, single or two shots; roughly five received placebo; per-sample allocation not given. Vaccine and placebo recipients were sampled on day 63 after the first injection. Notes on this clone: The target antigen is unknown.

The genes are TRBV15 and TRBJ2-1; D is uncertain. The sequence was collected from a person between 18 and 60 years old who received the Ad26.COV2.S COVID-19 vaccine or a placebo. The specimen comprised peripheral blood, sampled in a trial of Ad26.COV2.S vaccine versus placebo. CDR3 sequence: CATSRDNLRSNEQFF. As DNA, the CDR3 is TGTGCCACCAGCAGAGATAATTTGAGGAGCAATGAGCAGTTCTTC.